Here is one T cell receptor (beta chain) with its context. This clonotype was seen ten or more times. Its recognized antigen is unknown. Base quality data are lacking; no much larger clone is found one base away. Libraries of naive CD8 T cells were built from around 20,000 to 1,000,000 sorted cells, with 10%, 30% or 50% of the purified RNA used. Naive CD8 T cells were FACS-sorted as CD8+CD4-CCR7+CD45RA+ on a BD FACSAria II into RLT Plus buffer. Detection sensitivity was tested by spiking Jurkat RNA equal to some 11 TCR copies' worth into samples containing roughly 17,000-1,100,000 naive CD8 T cells. Enrichment of CD8 T cells was done with RosetteSep CD8+ T Cell Enrichment Cocktail plus Ficoll-Paque, and ACK red cell lysis came afterward. The sample is drawn from a study of molecular identifiers for immune sequencing clone quantification (dated by TCRdb to 2016 to 2018). Some background on the complete study: For a replicate experiment, RNA from around 20,000 or 100,000 naive CD8 T cells was divided into five aliquots, of which four were sequenced. CD8 T cells were used in a methods study to benchmark molecular-identifier clustering-based TCR repertoire sequencing (MIDCIRS) and TCR RNA copy counting.

V trim: 3 bases; J trim: 10 bases; unmatched bases: 7. The germline V gene specifies SGHRS as CDR1 and YFSETQ as CDR2. Including the terminal cysteine and phenylalanine, the CDR3 comprises 14 residues. Kept here is only the CDR3 DNA, which spans 42 bases and is read in frame from base 1. Study-wide conclusions, independent of this receptor: When barcode sub-clustering was omitted, TCR diversity was inflated by chimeric consensus sequences, with chimeras reaching as high as 47%. The naive libraries included spiked-in Jurkat TCR RNA (around nine copies' worth), and this Jurkat TCR RNA is not part of the donor repertoire. Modeling gave about 3.2 recovered TCR RNA copies per cell versus 8 to 10 by digital PCR, implying around 30% capture efficiency. Spiked-in Jurkat TCR RNA equivalent to a single cell was reported to be detectable even among over 800,000 naive CD8 T cells. In CMV-specific effector cells, over 99% of molecules were held by clones above 20 RNA copies, whereas under 1% of molecules were held by such clones in naive cells. The sizes of highly expanded clones could end up underestimated when identical TCR molecules share a barcode.

The library was built by means of PCR. The run used a NextSeq 500. Bulk TCR libraries were made following a previously described method, with the TCR primers given in Table S5. Total RNA was purified with the Qiagen AllPrep DNA/RNA kit. Before analysis, reads from multiple sequencing runs of one library were combined. As for the original processing: Reads were retained only if the reads had an exact TCR constant sequence, and the retained reads were trimmed to 150 nt and grouped according to their 12-nt molecular barcodes. Within each barcode group, reads were sub-clustered at a 15% Levenshtein threshold, and quality-weighted consensus sequences were built per RNA molecule. Non-functional sequences were removed, as were lower-count sequences one edit away from another. Barcode sub-clusters with fewer than 20% of the maximum read count were removed, based on fitting two negative binomial distributions. TCRdb handled the public reads itself, with Q25 trimming in fastp and clone calling in MiXCR, and kept productive beta chains. One record per CDR3 amino acid sequence lists the most common genes and DNA. It is TCRdb's table, rather than the study itself, that gives the V and J calls and clone size. The sample table records 490,000 or so distinct CDR3 sequences; approximately 25% of these occur just once. In total, the top ten clones hold around 0.76% of the sample.

Material: naive CD8+ T cells from blood, with Jurkat cell RNA spiked in. This sample's cell subset or site label indicates: FACS-sorted CD8+CD4-CCR7+CD45RA+ naive T cells. The V and J genes are TRBV5-1 and TRBJ1-6; 7 central nucleotides agree with TRBD1. The sequence was collected from a human donor in good health. Some libraries in this study had Jurkat cell RNA spiked in. The nucleotides read TGCGCCAGCAGCTCGACAGGGATGGGGTCACCCCTCCACTTT. Protein translation: CASSSTGMGSPLHF.